This entry lists 24 T cell receptor beta chains sequenced from one sample in a study of identical twins. TCRdb independently ran MiXCR on the 5' RACE reads; one entry per CDR3 protein. Here the sample spans more than 1.5 million distinct CDR3 sequences, under 35% being singletons. The sequenced sample was cord blood. Every receptor here comes from a newborn girl in good health.

This clonotype was seen only a few times. The chain is built from TRBV2 and TRBJ2-1; TRBD2 is a possible D gene (5 bases). There are 12 residues in the CDR3. The germline gives CDR1 SNHLY, CDR2 FYNNEI. V was shortened by 5 bases and J by 10 bases, with 12 bases between the two germline ends. The CDR3 spells CASSSGATEQFF. The CDR3 DNA reads as TGTGCCAGCAGTAGCGGCGCCACGGAGCAGTTCTTC.

V is TRBV20-1 and J is TRBJ1-1, with TRBD1 matching 9 bases. The CDR3 runs to 13 residues. Germline V gives CDR1 DFQATT, CDR2 SNEGSKA (reference sequence). V gave up 6 bases and J gave up 4 bases; unmatched junction bases: 6. The CDR3 is CSATGTGFTEAFF. CDR3 in DNA: TGCAGTGCCACCGGGACAGGGTTCACTGAAGCTTTCTTT.

The sample holds a few counts of this clonotype. V is TRBV7-9 and J is TRBJ1-1; D unclear. This CDR3 contains 14 residues. Germline V gene sequence: CDR1 SEHNR, CDR2 FQNEAQ (reference sequence). V was shortened by 5 bases and J by 5 bases, with 15 bases between the two germline ends. DNA of the CDR3: TGTGCCAGCAGCCCAGGAATCGGGAATACTGAAGCTTTCTTT. Its protein product is CASSPGIGNTEAFF.

This clonotype turned up a few times. The CDR3 region is CASSPGTLGGDTQYF. The CDR3 DNA follows: TGTGCCAGCAGTCCGGGGACATTAGGAGGGGATACGCAGTATTTT. The rearrangement links TRBV28 to TRBJ2-3; possibly TRBD1 or TRBD2 for D (6 bases each). The V gene's germline CDR1 is MDHEN and CDR2 SYDVKM. V lost 5 bases and J lost 6, with 18 bases in between. CDR3 length: 15 residues.

This chain links TRBV4-1 with TRBJ2-1; 13 nucleotides align to TRBD2. The CDR3 has 18 residues. J was trimmed by 0 bases and V by 4 bases; bases with no gene match: 6. The germline V gene encodes CDR1 MGHRA and CDR2 YSYEKL. The CDR3 loop is CASSRGLAGATSYNEQFF. The CDR3 DNA reads as TGCGCCAGCAGCCGCGGACTAGCGGGGGCCACCTCCTACAATGAGCAGTTCTTC.

This clonotype was counted a few times. Since a much larger clone is just one base distant, this may be a read error. This chain uses TRBV7-9 with TRBJ1-2; 8 bases align to TRBD1. The CDR3 runs 13 residues. The trim removed 5 bases at V and 6 bases at J, leaving 5 bases unmatched. Germline V gives CDR1 SEHNR, CDR2 FQNEAQ (reference sequence). CDR3 DNA: TGTGCCAGCAGCCCGGGACAGGCCGATGGCTACACCTTC. Its protein is CASSPGQADGYTF.

This clonotype was counted only a few times. J is TRBJ1-1 and V is TRBV29-1, with a tentative D call TRBD1 (6 bases). The germline CDR1 and CDR2 sequences are SQVTM and ANQGSEA. V was clipped by 7 bases and J by 5 bases, with 14 bases between them. The CDR3 covers 12 residues. CDR3 amino acids: CSGYRVGTEAFF. The CDR3 nucleotides read TGCAGCGGTTACAGGGTGGGGACTGAAGCTTTCTTT.

This clonotype was counted between two and nine times. The chain joins TRBV6-2 or TRBV6-3 to TRBJ2-2, with 7 bases lining up with TRBD1. Per germline, CDR1 MNHEY and CDR2 SVGEGT. The CDR3 loop spans 16 amino acids. Trimming cost V 4 bases and J 5 bases; bases outside gene matches: 10. The CDR3 nucleotides read TGTGCCAGCAGTTCCCCGCACAGGGGTCGGACCGGGGAGCTGTTTTTT. It yields the protein CASSSPHRGRTGELFF.

The chain recombines TRBV4-2 with TRBJ2-1; 12 bases are a match to TRBD2. The CDR3 loop spans 17 amino acids. Germline CDR1 is LGHNA and CDR2 is YNFKEQ. Trimming took 1 base from V and 4 from J; bases not matched to a gene: 5. As DNA, the CDR3 is TGTGCCAGCAGCCAAGCTAGCGGGAGGGCCGCATACAATGAGCAGTTCTTC. It translates to CASSQASGRAAYNEQFF.

In its sample, this clonotype was seen a few times. This chain uses TRBV20-1 with TRBJ2-5, with D possibly TRBD1 on 5 matching bases. Trimming left V 6 bases short and J 4 bases short, with 12 bases between. In germline, CDR1 is DFQATT, CDR2 SNEGSKA (reference sequence). The CDR3 spans 12 residues. CDR3 nucleotides: TGCAGTGCCCCGGACAAAGGAGAGACCCAGTACTTC. Its translation: CSAPDKGETQYF.

This chain connects TRBV3-1 to TRBJ1-1; unclear D gene. The CDR3 has 13 amino acids. V was trimmed by 6 bases and J by 1 base, leaving 9 bases between them. Per the germline V gene, CDR1 is LGHDT and CDR2 is YNNKEL (reference sequence). CDR3 in amino acids: CASRESGNTEAFF. CDR3 nucleotide sequence: TGTGCCAGCAGGGAGAGCGGGAACACTGAAGCTTTCTTT.

Concerning this clonotype: The germline gene is not matched at one end of the junction; a read error may be the cause. The chain recombines TRBV5-1 with TRBJ1-1, with 7 bases that match TRBD1. Germline lookup yields CDR1 SGHRS and CDR2 YFSETQ. The CDR3 has 15 amino acids. The CDR3 nucleotides are TGTGCCAGCAGTCTCGAGGGGGCCCTGAACACTGAAGCTTTCTTT. Translation: CASSLEGALNTEAFF.

The sample holds a few counts of this clonotype. CDR3 region: CASNDGRYNEQFF. CDR3 nucleotide sequence: TGTGCCAGCAATGACGGGAGATACAATGAGCAGTTCTTC. This chain uses TRBV27 with TRBJ2-1; D may be TRBD2 (6 bases). This CDR3 contains 13 residues. The germline V gene encodes CDR1 MNHEY and CDR2 SMNVEV (reference sequence). V dropped 7 bases and J dropped 4 bases, with 11 bases sitting between them.

This clonotype occurred many times. The chain's CDR3 is CASSLGSGGRIDTQYF. The CDR3 region has the DNA TGTGCCAGCAGTTTGGGATCGGGGGGTCGTATAGATACGCAGTATTTT. This chain connects TRBV28 to TRBJ2-3, with 7 bases identical to TRBD2. The V gene's germline CDR1 is MDHEN and CDR2 SYDVKM. V shed 3 bases, J shed 5 bases, and the junction held 11 bases outside the gene matches. This CDR3 has 16 amino acids.

This clonotype was detected once. The chain uses TRBV5-1 and TRBJ2-2, with 8 nucleotides matching TRBD1. Germline CDR1 SGHRS, CDR2 YFSETQ. V shed 8 bases, J shed 3 bases, and the junction held 3 bases outside the gene matches. CDR3 length: 13 residues. CDR3: CASGQGDTGELFF. DNA for the CDR3: TGCGCCAGTGGACAGGGTGACACCGGGGAGCTGTTTTTT.

This clonotype was detected ten times or more. The CDR3 spells CASSLLGPSYGYTF. The CDR3 DNA sequence: TGTGCCAGCAGCTTATTAGGGCCTAGCTATGGCTACACCTTC. The V and J genes are TRBV7-2 and TRBJ1-2; D gene unclear. Germline V gene sequence: CDR1 SGHTA, CDR2 FQGNSA. V was trimmed by 2 bases and J by 4 bases, leaving 11 bases between them. This CDR3 region has 14 residues.

The CDR3 coding sequence is TGCGCCAGCGGACCCGGGACAGGGCGCACAGATACGCAGTATTTT. It specifies CASGPGTGRTDTQYF. The chain combines TRBV10-1 with TRBJ2-3; 9 nucleotides line up with TRBD1. The length of the CDR3 is 15 residues. Germline CDR1 is WNHNN and CDR2 is SYGVQD (reference sequence). J gave up 1 base and V 8 bases, and 7 bases lay outside the gene matches.

This clonotype came up many times. The genes are TRBV27 and TRBJ2-4, with D unclear. Deletions cut 5 bases from V and 0 bases from J, with 11 bases between. The CDR3 sequence is 15 residues long. Germline loops: CDR1 MNHEY, CDR2 SMNVEV (reference sequence). Written as DNA, the CDR3 is TGTGCCAGCAGTCCGTCGACATTAGCCAAAAACATTCAGTACTTC. Its protein is CASSPSTLAKNIQYF.

Turning to this clonotype: One end of the junction varies from germline; a read error may be responsible. The chain has TRBV5-1 and TRBJ1-2; TRBD1 matches at 10 bases. Looked up from germline, CDR1 is SGHRS and CDR2 is YFSETQ. The CDR3 sequence is 14 residues long. The CDR3, as DNA: TGCGCCACCAGCTTGGGGACAGGGGCTTATGGCTACACCTTC. It yields the protein CATSLGTGAYGYTF.

V gene TRBV12-3 or TRBV12-4 combines with J gene TRBJ2-3, with D possibly being TRBD1 (6 bases). This CDR3 is 15 amino acids long. Trimming pared 2 bases from V and 5 bases from J, leaving 14 bases between. The CDR3 spells CASSLRAQGVDTQYF. The CDR3 DNA follows: TGTGCCAGCAGTTTACGGGCACAGGGTGTAGATACGCAGTATTTT.

This clonotype occurred many times. The chain combines TRBV29-1 with TRBJ2-1; D uncertain. Germline CDR1 SQVTM, CDR2 ANQGSEA. The CDR3 covers 12 residues. V was clipped by 6 bases and J by 2 bases, with 8 bases between them. The CDR3 loop is CSVAFPYNEQFF. CDR3 nucleotides: TGCAGCGTGGCGTTCCCCTACAATGAGCAGTTCTTC.

V and J are TRBV3-1 and TRBJ2-1; D might be TRBD2 (5 bases). CDR3 length: 15 amino acids. Trimming removed 0 bases from V and 6 bases from J, with 12 bases in between. Per the germline V gene, CDR1 is LGHDT and CDR2 is YNNKEL (reference sequence). The CDR3 loop reads CASSQELIARNEQFF. The DNA for the CDR3 is TGTGCCAGCAGCCAAGAGTTAATAGCGCGCAATGAGCAGTTCTTC.

In its sample, this clonotype was seen a few times. One end of the junction is discordant with germline, which a read error may explain. The rearrangement uses TRBV6-1 and TRBJ2-1; D call uncertain. In germline, CDR1 is MNHNS, CDR2 SASEGT. This CDR3 is 13 amino acids long. As DNA, the CDR3 is TGTGCCAGTAGTGAGGTCGGCTACAATGAGCAGTTCTTC. Protein: CASSEVGYNEQFF.

Comments on this clonotype: At one end the junction does not follow the germline gene, possibly because of a read error. This chain connects TRBV5-6 to TRBJ2-5; 7 bases fit TRBD1. This CDR3 is 14 amino acids long. CDR1 and CDR2 from the germline V gene are SGHDT and YYEEEE. The CDR3 loop reads CASSLEGGQGTQYF. The CDR3 DNA reads TGTGCCAGCAGCTTGGAAGGGGGCCAAGGGACCCAGTACTTC.